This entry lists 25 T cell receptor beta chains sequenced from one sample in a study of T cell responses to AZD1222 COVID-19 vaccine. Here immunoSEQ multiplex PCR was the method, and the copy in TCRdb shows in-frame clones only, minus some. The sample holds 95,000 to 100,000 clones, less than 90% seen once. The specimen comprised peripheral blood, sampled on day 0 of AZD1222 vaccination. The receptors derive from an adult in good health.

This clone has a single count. CDR3 bases: TGTGCCAGAAGTCGATCGGGACAGTATGACATCGGCTCCTACGAGCAGTACTTC. Translating it yields CARSRSGQYDIGSYEQYF. The chain recombines TRBV27 with TRBJ2-7; 7 bases fit TRBD1. This CDR3 contains 18 residues. The ends lost 9 bases at V and 0 bases at J; junction bases unmatched: 20. Germline values: CDR1 MNHEY, CDR2 SMNVEV (reference sequence).

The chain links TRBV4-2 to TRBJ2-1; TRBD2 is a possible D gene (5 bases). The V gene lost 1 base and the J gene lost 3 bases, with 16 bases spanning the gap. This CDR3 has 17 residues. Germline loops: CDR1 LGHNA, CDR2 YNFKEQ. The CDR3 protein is CASSQGYSAGIYNEQFF. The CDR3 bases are TGTGCCAGCAGCCAAGGATACTCCGCGGGCATCTACAATGAGCAGTTCTTC.

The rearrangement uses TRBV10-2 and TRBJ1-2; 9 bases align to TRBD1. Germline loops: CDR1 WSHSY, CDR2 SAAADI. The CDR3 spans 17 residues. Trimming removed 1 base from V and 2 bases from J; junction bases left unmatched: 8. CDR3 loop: CASSELSGTGLNYGYTF. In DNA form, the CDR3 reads TGCGCCAGCAGTGAGTTGTCAGGGACAGGGCTCAACTATGGCTACACCTTC.

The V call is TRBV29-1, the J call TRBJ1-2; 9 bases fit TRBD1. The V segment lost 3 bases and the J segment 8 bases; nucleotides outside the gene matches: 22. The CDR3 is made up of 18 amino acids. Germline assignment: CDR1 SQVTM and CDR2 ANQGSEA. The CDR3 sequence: CSVDKRDRAGGMVKGYTF. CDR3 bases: TGCAGCGTTGATAAACGGGACAGGGCAGGAGGTATGGTAAAAGGCTACACCTTC. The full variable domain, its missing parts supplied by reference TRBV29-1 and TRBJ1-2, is SAVISQKPSRDICQRGTSLTIQCQVDSQVTMMFWYRQQPGQSLTLIATANQGSEATYESGFVIDKFPISRPNLTFSTLTVSNMSPEDSSIYLCSVDKRDRAGGMVKGYTFGSGTRLTVV.

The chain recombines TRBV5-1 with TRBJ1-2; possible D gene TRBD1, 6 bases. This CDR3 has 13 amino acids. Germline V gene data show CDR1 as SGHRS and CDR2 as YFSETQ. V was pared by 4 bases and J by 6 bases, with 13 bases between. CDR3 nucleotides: TGCGCCAGCAGCCCCGAACCAGGGGATGGCTACACCTTC. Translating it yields CASSPEPGDGYTF.

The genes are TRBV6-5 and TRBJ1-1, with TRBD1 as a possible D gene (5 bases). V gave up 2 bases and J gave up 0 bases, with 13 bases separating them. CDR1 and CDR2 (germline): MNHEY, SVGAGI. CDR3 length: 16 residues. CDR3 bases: TGTGCCAGCAGTTACGGGGCAGGGTCTATGAACACTGAAGCTTTCTTT. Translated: CASSYGAGSMNTEAFF.

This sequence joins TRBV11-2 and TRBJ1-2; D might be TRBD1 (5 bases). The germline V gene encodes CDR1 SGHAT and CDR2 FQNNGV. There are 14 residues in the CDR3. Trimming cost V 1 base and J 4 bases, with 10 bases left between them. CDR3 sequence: CASSLAGAVYGYTF. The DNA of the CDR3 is TGTGCCAGCAGCTTAGCTGGGGCTGTCTATGGCTACACCTTC.

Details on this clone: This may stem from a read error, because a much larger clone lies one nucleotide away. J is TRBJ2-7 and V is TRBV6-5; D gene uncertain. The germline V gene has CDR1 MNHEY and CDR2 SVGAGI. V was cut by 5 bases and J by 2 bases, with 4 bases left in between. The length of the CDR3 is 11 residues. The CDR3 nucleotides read TGTGCCAGCAGTCCAGCCTACGAGCAGTACTTC. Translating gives CASSPAYEQYF.

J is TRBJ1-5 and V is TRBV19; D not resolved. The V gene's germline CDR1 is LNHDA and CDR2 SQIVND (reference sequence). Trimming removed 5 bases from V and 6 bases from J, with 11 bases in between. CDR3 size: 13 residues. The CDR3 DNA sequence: TGTGCCAGTAGTCGTGATTGGGGTCAGCCCCAGCATTTT. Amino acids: CASSRDWGQPQHF. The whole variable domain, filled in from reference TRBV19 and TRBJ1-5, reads DGGITQSPKYLFRKEGQNVTLSCEQNLNHDAMYWYRQDPGQGLRLIYYSQIVNDFQKGDIAEGYSVSREKKESFPLTVTSAQKNPTAFYLCASSRDWGQPQHFGDGTRLSIL.

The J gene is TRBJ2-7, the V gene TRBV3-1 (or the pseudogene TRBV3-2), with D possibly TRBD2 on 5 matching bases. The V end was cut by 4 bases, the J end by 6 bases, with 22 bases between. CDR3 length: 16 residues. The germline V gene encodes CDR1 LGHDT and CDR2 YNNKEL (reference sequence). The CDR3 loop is CASSRSSALDRGEQYF. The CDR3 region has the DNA TGTGCCAGCAGCCGTAGTAGTGCGTTAGACCGGGGCGAGCAGTACTTC.

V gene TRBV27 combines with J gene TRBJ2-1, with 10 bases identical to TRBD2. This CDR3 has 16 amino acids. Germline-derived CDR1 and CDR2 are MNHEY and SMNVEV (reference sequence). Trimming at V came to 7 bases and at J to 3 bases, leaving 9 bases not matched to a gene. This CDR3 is CASNGIAGGRYNEQFF. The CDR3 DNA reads TGTGCCAGCAATGGGATAGCGGGAGGCCGCTACAATGAGCAGTTCTTC.

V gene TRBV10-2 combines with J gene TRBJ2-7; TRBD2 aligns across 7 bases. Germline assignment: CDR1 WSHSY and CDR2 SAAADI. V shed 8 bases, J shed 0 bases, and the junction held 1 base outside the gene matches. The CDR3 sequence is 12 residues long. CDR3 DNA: TGCGCCAGCCAGCGGGGCTCCTACGAGCAGTACTTC. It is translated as CASQRGSYEQYF.

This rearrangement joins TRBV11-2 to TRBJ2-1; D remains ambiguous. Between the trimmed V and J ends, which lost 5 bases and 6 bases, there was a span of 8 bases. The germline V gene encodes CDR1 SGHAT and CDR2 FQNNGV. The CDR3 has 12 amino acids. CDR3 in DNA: TGTGCCAGCAGCCCCGCAGGCAATGAGCAGTTCTTC. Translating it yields CASSPAGNEQFF. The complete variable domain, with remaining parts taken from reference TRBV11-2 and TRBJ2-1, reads EAGVAQSPRYKIIEKRQSVAFWCNPISGHATLYWYQQILGQGPKLLIQFQNNGVVDDSQLPKDRFSAERLKGVDSTLKIQPAKLEDSAVYLCASSPAGNEQFFGPGTRLTVL.

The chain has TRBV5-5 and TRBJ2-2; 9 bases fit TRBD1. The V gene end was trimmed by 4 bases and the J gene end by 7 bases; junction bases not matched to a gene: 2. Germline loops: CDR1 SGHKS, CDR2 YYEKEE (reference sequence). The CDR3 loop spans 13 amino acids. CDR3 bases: TGTGCCAGCAGCCGACAGGGGGTCGGGGAGCTGTTTTTT. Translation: CASSRQGVGELFF.

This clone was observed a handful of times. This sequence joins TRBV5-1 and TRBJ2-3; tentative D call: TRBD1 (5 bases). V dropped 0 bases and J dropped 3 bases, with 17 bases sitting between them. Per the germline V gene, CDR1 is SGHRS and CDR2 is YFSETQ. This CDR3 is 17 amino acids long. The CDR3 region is CASSLDNRAGSTDTQYF. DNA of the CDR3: TGCGCCAGCAGCTTGGATAACCGGGCAGGGTCGACAGATACGCAGTATTTT.

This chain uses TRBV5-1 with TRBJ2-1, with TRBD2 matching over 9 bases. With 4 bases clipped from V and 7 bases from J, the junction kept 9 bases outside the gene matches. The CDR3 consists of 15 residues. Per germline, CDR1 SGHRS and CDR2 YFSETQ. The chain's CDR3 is CASSPQTSGTNEQFF. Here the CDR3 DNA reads TGCGCCAGCAGCCCGCAGACTAGCGGAACGAATGAGCAGTTCTTC.

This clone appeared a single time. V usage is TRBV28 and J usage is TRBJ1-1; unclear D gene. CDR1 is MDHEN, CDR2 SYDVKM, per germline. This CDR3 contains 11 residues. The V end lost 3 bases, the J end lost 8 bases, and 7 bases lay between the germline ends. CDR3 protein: CASSFHGEAFF. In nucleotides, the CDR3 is TGTGCCAGCAGTTTTCATGGGGAAGCTTTCTTT.

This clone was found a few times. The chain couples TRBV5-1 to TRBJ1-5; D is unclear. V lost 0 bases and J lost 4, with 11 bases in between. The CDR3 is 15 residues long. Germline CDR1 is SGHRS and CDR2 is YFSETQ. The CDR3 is CASSLDGSENQPQHF. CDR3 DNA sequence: TGCGCCAGCAGCTTGGACGGTAGCGAGAATCAGCCCCAGCATTTT. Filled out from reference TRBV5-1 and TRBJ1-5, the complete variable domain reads KAGVTQTPRYLIKTRGQQVTLSCSPISGHRSVSWYQQTPGQGLQFLFEYFSETQRNKGNFPGRFSGRQFSNSRSEMNVSTLELGDSALYLCASSLDGSENQPQHFGDGTRLSIL.

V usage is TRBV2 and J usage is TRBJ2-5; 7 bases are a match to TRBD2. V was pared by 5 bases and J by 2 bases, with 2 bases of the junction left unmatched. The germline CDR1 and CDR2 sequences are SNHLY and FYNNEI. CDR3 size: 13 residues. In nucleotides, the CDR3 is TGTGCCAGCAGTTGGGACTATCAAGAGACCCAGTACTTC. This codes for CASSWDYQETQYF.

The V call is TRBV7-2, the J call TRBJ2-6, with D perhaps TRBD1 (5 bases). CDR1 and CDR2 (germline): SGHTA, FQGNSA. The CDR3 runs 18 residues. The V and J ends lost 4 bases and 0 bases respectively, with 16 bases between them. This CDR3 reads CASSSRQGRNSGANVLTF. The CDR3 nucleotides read TGTGCCAGCAGCTCCCGGCAGGGTAGGAACTCTGGGGCCAACGTCCTGACTTTC.

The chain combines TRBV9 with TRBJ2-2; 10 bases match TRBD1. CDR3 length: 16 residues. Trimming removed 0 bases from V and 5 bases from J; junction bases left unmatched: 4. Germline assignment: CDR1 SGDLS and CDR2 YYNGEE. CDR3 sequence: CASSVGQGAWTGELFF. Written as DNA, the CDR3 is TGTGCCAGCAGCGTAGGACAGGGGGCTTGGACCGGGGAGCTGTTTTTT.

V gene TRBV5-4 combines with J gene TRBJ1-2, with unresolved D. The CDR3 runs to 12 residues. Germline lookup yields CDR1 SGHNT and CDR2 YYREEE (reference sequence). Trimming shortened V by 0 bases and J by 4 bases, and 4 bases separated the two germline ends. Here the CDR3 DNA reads TGTGCCAGCAGCTTGGGGGTCTATGGCTACACCTTC. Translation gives CASSLGVYGYTF.

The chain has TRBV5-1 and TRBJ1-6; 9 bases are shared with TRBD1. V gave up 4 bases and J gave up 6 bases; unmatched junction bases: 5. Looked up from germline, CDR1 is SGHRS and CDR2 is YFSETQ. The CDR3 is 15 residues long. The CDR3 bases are TGCGCCAGCAGCCAACAGGGACAGGGTAATTCACCCCTCCACTTT. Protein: CASSQQGQGNSPLHF.

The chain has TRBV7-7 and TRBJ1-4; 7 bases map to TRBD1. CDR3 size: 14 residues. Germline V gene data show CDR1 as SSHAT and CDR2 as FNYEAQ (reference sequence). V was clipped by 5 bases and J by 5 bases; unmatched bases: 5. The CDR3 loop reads CASSQGGGNEKLFF. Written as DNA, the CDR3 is TGTGCCAGCAGCCAGGGAGGGGGCAATGAAAAACTGTTTTTT.

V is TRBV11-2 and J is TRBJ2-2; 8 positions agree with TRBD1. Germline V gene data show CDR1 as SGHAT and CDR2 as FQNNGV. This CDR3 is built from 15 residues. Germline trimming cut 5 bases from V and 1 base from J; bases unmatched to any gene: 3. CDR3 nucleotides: TGTGCCAGCAGCCCCGGGACAGGGAACACCGGGGAGCTGTTTTTT. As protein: CASSPGTGNTGELFF.